This T cell receptor beta chain was found in a study of cytomegalovirus exposure and HLA in healthy donors. V lost 4 bases and J 0 bases, leaving 11 bases between the germline ends. From germline, CDR1 is SGDLS and CDR2 YYNGEE. CDR3 length: 15 amino acids. 13 Jbeta primers and 60 Vbeta primers were used for the PCR. TCRdb's table, derived via immunoSEQ multiplex PCR, lists solely in-frame clones and lacks some. The table records about 160,000 clones, approximately 80% of them present only once. This chain uses TRBV9 with TRBJ1-5; D unresolved. The sample consisted of PBMCs. The TCR originated in a man in his fifties in good health and CMV-seropositive. CDR3 amino acids: CASSPGVTSNQPQHF. CDR3 bases: TGTGCCAGCAGCCCCGGGGTCACTAGCAATCAGCCCCAGCATTTT.